This entry features one TCR beta chain sequence. Source study methods: Reference gene primer amplification gave nucleated cell count estimates. TCRdb's table, derived via immunoSEQ multiplex PCR, lists solely in-frame clones and lacks some. That table is the source of V, J and clone size, and D and trimming were worked out from the DNA. In the table there are about 180,000 clones, 80% to 90% of which are singletons. This record belongs to a study of blood T cell repertoires in COVID-19. Looking at the study overall: The analysed material was cDNA or gDNA that came from T cells, B-cell-depleted T cells, or PBMCs.

Participant age was roughly 18 to 89 years, and participants resided in fewer than 25 US areas. Each recovered donor of Cohort 3 presented with two negative PCRs, clearance, or symptom resolution. Sequencing input: PBMCs or T cells enriched from blood (not recorded which). The sequence was obtained from a man between 50 and 59 years old who had recovered from COVID-19.

CDR3 DNA sequence: TGTGCCAGCAGCCTGACAGAAGGCTCTGGAAACACCATATATTTT. Translating gives CASSLTEGSGNTIYF. V is TRBV3-1 (or the pseudogene TRBV3-2) and J is TRBJ1-3, with TRBD1 as a possible D gene (5 bases). The germline CDR1 and CDR2 sequences are LGHDT and YNNKEL (reference sequence). With 4 bases removed from V and 0 bases from J, the gap between germline ends came to 10 bases. CDR3 size: 15 residues.